This is a list of T cell receptor beta chains from one sample in a study of Ad26.COV2.S vaccination and SARS-CoV-2 variants. Some clones are missing from TCRdb's copy, which holds only in-frame ones; the method was immunoSEQ multiplex PCR. The sample consists of roughly 700,000 clones, about 90% of them appearing once. Here the sequenced sample was peripheral blood, taken in a trial of Ad26.COV2.S vaccine versus placebo. These receptors all stem from a person between 18 and 60 years old who received the Ad26.COV2.S COVID-19 vaccine or a placebo. Both conserved end residues are part of each CDR3. Each record gives: J gene, V gene, CDR3 protein.

TRBJ2-3	TRBV5-1	CASRGHFSTDTQYF
TRBJ2-1	TRBV21-1	CASTFLPRASGSTALNEQFF
TRBJ1-2	TRBV19	CASSPRTGAGYGYTF
TRBJ1-1	TRBV6-5	CASSHSGTKAFF
TRBJ1-6	TRBV7-2	CASSLLGAMSSYNSPLHF
TRBJ2-3	TRBV27	CASSLGGSGRVAQYF
TRBJ2-5	TRBV7-8	CASSFAGTEGTQYF
TRBJ2-3	TRBV7-3	CASSSGQGPDTQYF
TRBJ2-2	TRBV25-1	CASSGTANTGELFF
TRBJ2-2	TRBV7-7	CASSLAARGRVGASNTGELFF
TRBJ1-2	TRBV6-6	CASSYEGDGYTF
TRBJ1-2	TRBV6-1	CASSERSTRFMGYTF
TRBJ1-1	TRBV2	CASSAEILNTEAFF
TRBJ1-2	TRBV6-1	CASSEATAVANYGYTF
TRBJ2-7	TRBV19	CASSTPGREGREQYF
TRBJ2-1	TRBV5-4	CASSSSPDKDEQFF